These T cell receptor beta chains were read from a single sample in a study of T cell responses to AZD1222 COVID-19 vaccine. TCRdb's table, derived via immunoSEQ multiplex PCR, lists solely in-frame clones and lacks some. The repertoire holds about 67,000 clones, with about 85% as singletons. This sample comprised peripheral blood, obtained on day 0 of AZD1222 vaccination. Every receptor here comes from an adult in good health. Both conserved end residues are trimmed from each CDR3. D genes are given only for firm matches.

j_call v_call d_call cdr3_aa
TRBJ2-1 TRBV11-3 TRBD2 ASSLRLAGHNEQF
TRBJ1-2 TRBV6-5 NA ASSYSGVGGYT
TRBJ1-2 TRBV5-6 TRBD1 ASSGGRRQGFGYT
TRBJ1-1 TRBV5-6 NA ASSLELMGTEAF
TRBJ2-2 TRBV7-2 NA ASSLDRKNTGELF
TRBJ2-7 TRBV28 TRBD2 ASSTSGVSYEQY
TRBJ2-7 TRBV11-2 TRBD1 ASSLPSRGLHEQY
TRBJ1-2 TRBV15 NA ATAAGREAGYT
TRBJ2-7 TRBV6-2/TRBV6-3 NA ASSWGPSYEQY
TRBJ1-4 TRBV4-1 NA ASSYQGVGEKLF
TRBJ2-6 TRBV9 NA ASSVAPSGANVLT